This T cell receptor beta chain stems from a study of blood T cell repertoires in COVID-19. Study details: Material from acute and convalescent COVID-19 was sourced from the United States, Italy and Spain. In each case, the material was cDNA or gDNA derived from T cells, B-cell-depleted T cells, or PBMCs.

Per the original data handling: Estimation of nucleated cell counts was performed using reference gene primer amplification. Sequenced by immunoSEQ multiplex PCR; TCRdb stores in-frame clones only, minus some. The V and J calls and clone size are taken from that table; D and trimming were inferred from the DNA. The sample consists of 130,000 to 150,000 clones, 80% to 90% of them appearing once. The TCR was taken from a woman aged 50 to 65 with active or convalescent COVID-19. Sequenced: peripheral blood.

The CDR3: CASSQDLVSGVPNEQFF. The CDR3 nucleotides are TGCGCCAGCAGCCAGGATCTGGTTAGCGGGGTCCCCAATGAGCAGTTCTTC. The chain links TRBV4-3 to TRBJ2-1; 8 bases map to TRBD2. This CDR3 spans 17 amino acids. With 3 bases clipped from V and 6 bases from J, the junction kept 13 bases outside the gene matches. Germline V gene lookup returns CDR1 LGHNA and CDR2 YSLEER.